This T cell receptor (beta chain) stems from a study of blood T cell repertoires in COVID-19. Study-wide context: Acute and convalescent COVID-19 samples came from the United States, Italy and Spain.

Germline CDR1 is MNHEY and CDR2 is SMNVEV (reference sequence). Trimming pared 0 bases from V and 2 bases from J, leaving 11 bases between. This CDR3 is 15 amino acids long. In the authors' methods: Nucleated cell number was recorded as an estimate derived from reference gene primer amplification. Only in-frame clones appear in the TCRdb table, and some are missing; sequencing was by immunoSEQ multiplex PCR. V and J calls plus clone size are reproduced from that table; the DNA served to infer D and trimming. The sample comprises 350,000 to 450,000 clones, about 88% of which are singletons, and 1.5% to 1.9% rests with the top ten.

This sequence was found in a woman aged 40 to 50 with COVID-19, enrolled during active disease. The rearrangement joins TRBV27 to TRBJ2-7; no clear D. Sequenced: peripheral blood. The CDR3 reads CASSLSSDGTYEQYF. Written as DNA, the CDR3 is TGTGCCAGCAGTTTATCGAGCGACGGAACCTACGAGCAGTACTTC.